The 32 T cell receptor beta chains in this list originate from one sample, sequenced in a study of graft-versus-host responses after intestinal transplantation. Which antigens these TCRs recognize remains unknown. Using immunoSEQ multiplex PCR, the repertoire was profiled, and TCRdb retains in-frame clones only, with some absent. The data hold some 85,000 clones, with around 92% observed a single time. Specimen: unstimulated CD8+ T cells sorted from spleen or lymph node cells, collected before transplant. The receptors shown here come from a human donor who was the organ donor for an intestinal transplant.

CDR3 amino acids: CASSGLASQETQYF. CDR3 in DNA: TGTGCCAGCAGCGGACTAGCCTCTCAAGAGACCCAGTACTTC. This chain uses TRBV9 with TRBJ2-5, with 7 bases identical to TRBD2. Germline V gives CDR1 SGDLS, CDR2 YYNGEE. This CDR3 spans 14 amino acids. The trim removed 3 bases at V and 2 bases at J, leaving 4 bases unmatched.

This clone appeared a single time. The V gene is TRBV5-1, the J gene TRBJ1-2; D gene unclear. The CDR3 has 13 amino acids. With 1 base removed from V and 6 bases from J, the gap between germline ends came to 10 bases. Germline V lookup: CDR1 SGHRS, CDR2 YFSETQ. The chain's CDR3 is CASSLLMRNGYTF. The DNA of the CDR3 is TGCGCCAGCAGCTTGCTCATGCGGAATGGCTACACCTTC.

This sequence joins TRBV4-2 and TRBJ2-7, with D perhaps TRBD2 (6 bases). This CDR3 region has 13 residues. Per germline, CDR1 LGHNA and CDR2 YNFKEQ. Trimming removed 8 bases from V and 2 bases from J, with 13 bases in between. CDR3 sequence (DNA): TGTGCCAGCGGCCCCGGGAGCACCTACGAGCAGTACTTC. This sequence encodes CASGPGSTYEQYF.

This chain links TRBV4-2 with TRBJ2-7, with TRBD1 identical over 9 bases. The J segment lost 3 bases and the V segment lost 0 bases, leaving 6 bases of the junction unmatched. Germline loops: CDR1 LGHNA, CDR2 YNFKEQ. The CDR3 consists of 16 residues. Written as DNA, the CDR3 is TGTGCCAGCAGCCAAGATAGAGGGACAGGGAGCTACGAGCAGTACTTC. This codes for CASSQDRGTGSYEQYF.

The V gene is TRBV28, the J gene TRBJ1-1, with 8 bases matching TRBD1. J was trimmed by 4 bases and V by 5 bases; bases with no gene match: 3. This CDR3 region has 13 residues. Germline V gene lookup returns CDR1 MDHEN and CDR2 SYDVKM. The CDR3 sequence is CASSDRGGTEAFF. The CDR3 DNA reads TGTGCCAGCAGTGACAGGGGAGGCACTGAAGCTTTCTTT.

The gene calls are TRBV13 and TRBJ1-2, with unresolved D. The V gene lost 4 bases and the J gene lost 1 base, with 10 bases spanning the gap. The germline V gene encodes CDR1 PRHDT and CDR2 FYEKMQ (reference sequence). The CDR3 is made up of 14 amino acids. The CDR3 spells CASSSGALNYGYTF. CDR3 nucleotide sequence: TGTGCCAGCAGCTCAGGAGCTCTTAACTATGGCTACACCTTC.

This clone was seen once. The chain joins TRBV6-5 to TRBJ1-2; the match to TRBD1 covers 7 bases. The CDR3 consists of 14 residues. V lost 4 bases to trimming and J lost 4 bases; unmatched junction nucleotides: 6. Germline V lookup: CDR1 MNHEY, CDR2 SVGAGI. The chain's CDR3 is CASSSGGQFYGYTF. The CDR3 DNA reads TGTGCCAGCAGTTCTGGGGGACAGTTCTATGGCTACACCTTC.

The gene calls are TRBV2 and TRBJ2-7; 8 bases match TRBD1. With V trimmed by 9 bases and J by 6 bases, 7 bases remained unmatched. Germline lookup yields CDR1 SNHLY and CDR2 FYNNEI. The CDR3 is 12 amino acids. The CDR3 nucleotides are TGTGCCAGTCAGGGGGCTGTTAGCGAGCAGTACTTC. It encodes CASQGAVSEQYF.

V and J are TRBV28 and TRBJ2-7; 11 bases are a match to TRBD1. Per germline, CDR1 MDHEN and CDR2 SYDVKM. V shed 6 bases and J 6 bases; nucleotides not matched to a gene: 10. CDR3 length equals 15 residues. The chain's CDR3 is CASSPEDRGLREQYF. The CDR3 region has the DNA TGTGCCAGCAGCCCCGAGGACAGGGGGCTACGCGAGCAGTACTTC.

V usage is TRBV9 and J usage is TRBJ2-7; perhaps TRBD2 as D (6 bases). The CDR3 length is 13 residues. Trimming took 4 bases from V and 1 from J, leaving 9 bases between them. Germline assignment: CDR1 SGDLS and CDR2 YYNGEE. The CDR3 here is CASSLGTSYEQYF. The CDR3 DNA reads TGTGCCAGCAGCCTCGGGACTTCCTACGAGCAGTACTTC.

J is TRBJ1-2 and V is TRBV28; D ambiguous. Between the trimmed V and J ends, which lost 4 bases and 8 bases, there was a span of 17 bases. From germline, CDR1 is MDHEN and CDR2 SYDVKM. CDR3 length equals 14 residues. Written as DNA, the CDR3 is TGTGCCAGCAGTTCAGACGGGGAACTCGGGGGCTACACCTTC. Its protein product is CASSSDGELGGYTF.

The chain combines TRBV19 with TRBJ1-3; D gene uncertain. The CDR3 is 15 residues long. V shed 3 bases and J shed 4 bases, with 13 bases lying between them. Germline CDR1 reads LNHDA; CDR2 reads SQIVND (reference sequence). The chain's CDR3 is CASSIVRRRGNTIYF. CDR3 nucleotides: TGTGCCAGTAGTATCGTGAGGAGGAGAGGAAACACCATATATTTT.

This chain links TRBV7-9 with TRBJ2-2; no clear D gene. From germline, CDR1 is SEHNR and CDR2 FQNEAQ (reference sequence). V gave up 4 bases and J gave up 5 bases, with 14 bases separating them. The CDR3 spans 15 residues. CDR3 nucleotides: TGTGCCAGCAGCTCTCTAGGCAGTTCAACCGGGGAGCTGTTTTTT. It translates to CASSSLGSSTGELFF. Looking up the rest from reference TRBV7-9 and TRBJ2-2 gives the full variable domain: DTGVSQNPRHKITKRGQNVTFRCDPISEHNRLYWYRQTLGQGPEFLTYFQNEAQLEKSRLLSDRFSAERPKGSFSTLEIQRTEQGDSAMYLCASSSLGSSTGELFFGEGSRLTVL.

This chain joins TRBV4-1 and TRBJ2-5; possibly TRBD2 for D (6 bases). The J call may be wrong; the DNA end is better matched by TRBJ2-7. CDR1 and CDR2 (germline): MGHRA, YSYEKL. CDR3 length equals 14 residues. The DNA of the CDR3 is TGCGCCAGCAGCCCCCGACTAGGCAGCTACGAGCAGTACTTC. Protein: CASSPRLGSYEQYF.

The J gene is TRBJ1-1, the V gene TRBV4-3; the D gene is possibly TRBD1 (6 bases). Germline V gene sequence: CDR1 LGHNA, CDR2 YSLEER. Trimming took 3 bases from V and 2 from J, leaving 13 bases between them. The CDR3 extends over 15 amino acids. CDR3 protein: CASSHAGDANTEAFF. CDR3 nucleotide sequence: TGCGCCAGCAGCCATGCAGGGGACGCAAACACTGAAGCTTTCTTT.

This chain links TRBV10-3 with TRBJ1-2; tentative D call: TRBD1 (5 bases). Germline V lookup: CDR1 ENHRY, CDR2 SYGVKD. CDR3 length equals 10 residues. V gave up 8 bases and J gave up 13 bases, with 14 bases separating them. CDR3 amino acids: CAIGAGIFTF. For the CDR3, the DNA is TGTGCCATCGGAGCAGGGATTTTCACCTTC.

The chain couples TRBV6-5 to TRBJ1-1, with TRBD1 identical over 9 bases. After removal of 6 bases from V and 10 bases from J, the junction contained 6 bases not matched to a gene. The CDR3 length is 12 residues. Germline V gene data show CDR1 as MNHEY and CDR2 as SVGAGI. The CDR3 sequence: CASRYRGRGAFF. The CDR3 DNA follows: TGTGCCAGCAGATACAGGGGGCGCGGAGCTTTCTTT.

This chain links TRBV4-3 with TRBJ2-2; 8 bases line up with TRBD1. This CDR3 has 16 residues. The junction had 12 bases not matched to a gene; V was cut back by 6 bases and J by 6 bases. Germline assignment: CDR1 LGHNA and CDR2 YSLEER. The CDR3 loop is CASSLQGAGIAGELFF. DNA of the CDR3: TGCGCCAGCAGTTTGCAGGGGGCTGGAATAGCCGGGGAGCTGTTTTTT.

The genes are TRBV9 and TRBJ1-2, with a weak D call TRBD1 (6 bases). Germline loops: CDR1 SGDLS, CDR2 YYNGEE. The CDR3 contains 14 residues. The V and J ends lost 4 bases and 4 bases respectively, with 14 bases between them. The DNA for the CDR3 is TGTGCCAGCAGCAAACAGGGAGGGATCTATGGCTACACCTTC. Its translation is CASSKQGGIYGYTF. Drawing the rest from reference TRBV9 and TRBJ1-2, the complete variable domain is DSGVTQTPKHLITATGQRVTLRCSPRSGDLSVYWYQQSLDQGLQFLIQYYNGEERAKGNILERFSAQQFPDLHSELNLSSLELGDSALYFCASSKQGGIYGYTFGSGTRLTVV.

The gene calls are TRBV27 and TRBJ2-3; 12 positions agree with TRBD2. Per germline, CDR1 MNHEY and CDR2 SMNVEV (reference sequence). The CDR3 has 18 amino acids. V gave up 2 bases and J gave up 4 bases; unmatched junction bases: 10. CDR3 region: CASSLRLAGGRHADTQYF. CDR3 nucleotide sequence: TGTGCCAGCAGTTTAAGGCTAGCGGGGGGGCGTCATGCAGATACGCAGTATTTT.

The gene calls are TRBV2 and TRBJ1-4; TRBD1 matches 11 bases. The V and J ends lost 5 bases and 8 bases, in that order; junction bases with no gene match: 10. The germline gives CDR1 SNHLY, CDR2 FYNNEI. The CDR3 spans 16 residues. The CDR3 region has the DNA TGTGCCAGCAGTTCGATCGGGACAGGGGGAAGGGAAAAACTGTTTTTT. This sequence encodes CASSSIGTGGREKLFF.

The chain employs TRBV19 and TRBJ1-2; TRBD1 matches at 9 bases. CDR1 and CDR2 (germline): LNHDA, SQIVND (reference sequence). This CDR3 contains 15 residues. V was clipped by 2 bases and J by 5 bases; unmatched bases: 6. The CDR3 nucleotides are TGTGCCAGTAGTATAACAGGGGGCTTACGGTATGGCTACACCTTC. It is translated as CASSITGGLRYGYTF.

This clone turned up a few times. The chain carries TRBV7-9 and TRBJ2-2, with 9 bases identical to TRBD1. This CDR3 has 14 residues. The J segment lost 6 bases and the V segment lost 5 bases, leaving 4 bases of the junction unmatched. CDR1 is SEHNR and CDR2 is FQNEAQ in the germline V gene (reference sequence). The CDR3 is CASSGGTGSGELFF. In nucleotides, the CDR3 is TGTGCCAGCAGCGGAGGGACAGGGTCCGGGGAGCTGTTTTTT.

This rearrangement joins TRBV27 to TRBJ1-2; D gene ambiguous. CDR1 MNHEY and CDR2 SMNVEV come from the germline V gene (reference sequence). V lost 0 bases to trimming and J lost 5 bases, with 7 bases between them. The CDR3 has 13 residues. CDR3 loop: CASSLSSVYGYTF. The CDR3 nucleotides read TGTGCCAGCAGTTTATCCTCAGTGTATGGCTACACCTTC.

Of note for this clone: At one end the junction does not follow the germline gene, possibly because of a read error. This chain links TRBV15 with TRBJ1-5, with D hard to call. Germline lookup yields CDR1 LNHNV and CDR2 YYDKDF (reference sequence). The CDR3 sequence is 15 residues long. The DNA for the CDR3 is TGTGCCACCAGGAGAGAGTACGGGATGGGTCAGCCCCAGCATTTT. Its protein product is CATRREYGMGQPQHF. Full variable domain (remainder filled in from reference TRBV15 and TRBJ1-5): DAMVIQNPRYQVTQFGKPVTLSCSQTLNHNVMYWYQQKSSQAPKLLFHYYDKDFNNEADTPDNFQSRRPNTSFCFLDIRSPGLGDTAMYLCATRREYGMGQPQHFGDGTRLSIL.

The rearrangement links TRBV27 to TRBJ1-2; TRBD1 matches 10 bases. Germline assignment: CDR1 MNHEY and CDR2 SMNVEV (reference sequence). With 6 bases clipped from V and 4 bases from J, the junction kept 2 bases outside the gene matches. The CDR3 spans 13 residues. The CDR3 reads CASRRTGGYGYTF. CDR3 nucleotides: TGTGCCAGCAGACGGACAGGGGGCTATGGCTACACCTTC.

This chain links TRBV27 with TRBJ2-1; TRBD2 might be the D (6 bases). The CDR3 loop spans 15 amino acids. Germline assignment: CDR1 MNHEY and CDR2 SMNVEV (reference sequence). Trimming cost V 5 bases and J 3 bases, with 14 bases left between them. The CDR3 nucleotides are TGTGCCAGCAGTACGCGGGACTCTGGCTACAATGAGCAGTTCTTC. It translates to CASSTRDSGYNEQFF.

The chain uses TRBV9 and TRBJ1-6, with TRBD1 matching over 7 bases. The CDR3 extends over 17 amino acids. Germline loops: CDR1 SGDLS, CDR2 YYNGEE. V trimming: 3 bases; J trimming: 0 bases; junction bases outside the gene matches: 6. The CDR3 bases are TGTGCCAGCAGCGCAAGCACAGGGGTCTCCTATAATTCACCCCTCCACTTT. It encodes CASSASTGVSYNSPLHF.

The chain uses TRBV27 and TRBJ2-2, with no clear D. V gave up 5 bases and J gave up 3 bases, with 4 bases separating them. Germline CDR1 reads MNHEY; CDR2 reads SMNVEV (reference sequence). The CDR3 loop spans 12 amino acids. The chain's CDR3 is CASSLYTGELFF. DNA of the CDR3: TGTGCCAGCAGTCTTTACACCGGGGAGCTGTTTTTT.

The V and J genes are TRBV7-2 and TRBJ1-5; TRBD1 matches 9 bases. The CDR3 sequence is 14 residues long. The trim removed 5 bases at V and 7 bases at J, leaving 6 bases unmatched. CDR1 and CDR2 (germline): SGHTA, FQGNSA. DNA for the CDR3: TGTGCCAGCAGCCAGGGACAGGGCCTCCAGCCCCAGCATTTT. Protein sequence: CASSQGQGLQPQHF.

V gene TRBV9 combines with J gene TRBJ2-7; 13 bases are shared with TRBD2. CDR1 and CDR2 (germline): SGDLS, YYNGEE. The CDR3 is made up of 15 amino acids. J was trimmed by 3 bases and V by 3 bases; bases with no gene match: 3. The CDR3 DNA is TGTGCCAGCAGCGGGGGGACTAGCGGGGTCTACGAGCAGTACTTC. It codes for CASSGGTSGVYEQYF. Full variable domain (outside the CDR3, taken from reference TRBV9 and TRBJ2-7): DSGVTQTPKHLITATGQRVTLRCSPRSGDLSVYWYQQSLDQGLQFLIQYYNGEERAKGNILERFSAQQFPDLHSELNLSSLELGDSALYFCASSGGTSGVYEQYFGPGTRLTVT.

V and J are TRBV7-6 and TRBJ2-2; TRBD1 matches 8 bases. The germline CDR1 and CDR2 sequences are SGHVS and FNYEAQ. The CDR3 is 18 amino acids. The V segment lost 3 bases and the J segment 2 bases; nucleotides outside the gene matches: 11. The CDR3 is CASSLEGGRGRNTGELFF. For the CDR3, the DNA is TGTGCCAGCAGCTTGGAAGGGGGCAGGGGGCGAAACACCGGGGAGCTGTTTTTT. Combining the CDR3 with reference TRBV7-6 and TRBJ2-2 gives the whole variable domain GAGVSQSPRYKVTKRGQDVALRCDPISGHVSLYWYRQALGQGPEFLTYFNYEAQQDKSGLPNDRFSAERPEGSISTLTIQRTEQRDSAMYRCASSLEGGRGRNTGELFFGEGSRLTVL.